Described below is a single T cell receptor beta chain sequence and its context. These data are taken from a study of radiation and T cells in renal cell carcinoma. At the level of the study: Nephrectomy followed 15 Gy stereotactic body radiation by 4 weeks.

This sample's time point: blood 2 weeks post-SBRT. Treatment noted: 15 Gy SBRT to primary tumor, nephrectomy 4 weeks later. TCRdb keeps only in-frame clones here, not all; method: immunoSEQ multiplex PCR. This repertoire shows more than 150,000 clones, 80% to 90% found once; its top ten account for 10% to 15%. Sequenced here: blood, sampled from a patient whose treatment included radiotherapy and nephrectomy. The clonotype comes from a woman between 50 and 59 years old with renal cell carcinoma.

The CDR3 DNA follows: TGTGCCAGTAGGATCACAGGGGAGCGAGAAAAACTGTTTTTT. Its protein product is CASRITGEREKLFF. The chain carries TRBV19 and TRBJ1-4; 7 bases align to TRBD1. V shed 6 bases and J 8 bases; nucleotides not matched to a gene: 9. This CDR3 contains 14 residues. Germline V gives CDR1 LNHDA, CDR2 SQIVND (reference sequence).